Sequencing of this T cell receptor beta chain was carried out in a study of T cells in tuberculosis. Assay: immunoSEQ multiplex PCR; the TCRdb copy retains only in-frame clones and omits some. The table has 47,000 or so clones, around 96% seen once. The CDR3 runs to 16 residues. Described time point: new active TB diagnosis, blood taken before or within 7 days of starting treatment. Sample: PBMCs, taken at tuberculosis diagnosis. The source of this sequence is an adult with tuberculosis. V and J are TRBV21-1 and TRBJ2-1; the tabulated D call, TRBD2, remains unverified against the DNA. TRBV21-1 is annotated as a pseudogene. The DNA for the CDR3 is TGTGCCAGCAGCAAAGGTATAGGAGGCCCCTACAATGAGCAGTTCTTC. It codes for CASSKGIGGPYNEQFF.